Listed below are T cell receptor beta chains from one sample, sequenced in a study of OX40 agonist ivuxolimab in advanced cancers. The assay was immunoSEQ multiplex PCR, and TCRdb's table has in-frame clones only and misses some. The sample has tens of thousands of clones, roughly 89% seen once. Material: CD4+ or CD8+ T cells sorted from blood, obtained in a trial of the OX40 agonist ivuxolimab. These receptors originate from an adult with an advanced solid tumor such as melanoma, head and neck, liver or kidney cancer. The CDR3 runs from the conserved cysteine through the conserved F or W. Each record gives: J gene, V gene, clone size, D gene, CDR3 DNA, CDR3 protein. D genes are given only for firm matches. Some rows have no size entry. The others give once, few or many, or a class for an expanded clone.

>TRBJ2-2|TRBV6-5|-|TRBD2
TGTGCCAGCAGTTACTTAGCGGGAGGTTTCGGGGAGCTGTTTTTT
CASSYLAGGFGELFF
>TRBJ2-2|TRBV19|-|TRBD2
TGTGCCAGTAGTAAGGGACTAGCGGGAGCTGGAGGCACCGGGGAGCTGTTTTTT
CASSKGLAGAGGTGELFF
>TRBJ2-7|TRBV6-5|once|-
TGTGCCAGCAGATTGGGACTTCTGGGATCCTACGAGCAGTACTTC
CASRLGLLGSYEQYF
>TRBJ2-5|TRBV7-2|-|TRBD2
TGTGCCAGCAGCCGTCGGCGGGAGGGACAAGAGACCCAGTACTTC
CASSRRREGQETQYF
>TRBJ2-3|TRBV4-2|-|-
TGTGCCAGCAGCCTCTTATTAGGGGGAGGGGCTAGCACAGATACGCAGTATTTT
CASSLLLGGGASTDTQYF
>TRBJ2-7|TRBV6-1|-|-
TGTGCCAGCAGTATTAAGGGGATGGCCTACGAGCAGTACTTC
CASSIKGMAYEQYF
>TRBJ2-6|TRBV5-1|-|-
TGCGCCAGCACTTTGGGGGAGAGCTCTGGGGCCAACGTCCTGACTTTC
CASTLGESSGANVLTF
>TRBJ1-2|TRBV12-5|-|-
TGTGCTAGTGGTTCCTCTGGTAGGGGCTATGGCTACACCTTC
CASGSSGRGYGYTF
>TRBJ1-3|TRBV7-2|-|-
TGTGCCAGCAGCCCTCCCCCAAGTTTCTCTGGAAACACCATATATTTT
CASSPPPSFSGNTIYF
>TRBJ1-2|TRBV2|-|-
TGTGCCAGCAGTCCAAGTATCAGCTATGGCTACACCTTC
CASSPSISYGYTF
>TRBJ1-5|TRBV10-3|-|-
TGTGCCATCAGTAGAGAAGGGAGCCAGCCCCAGCATTTT
CAISREGSQPQHF
>TRBJ2-3|TRBV18|-|-
TGTGCCAGCTCGCCACCCGAGGGCCCAGATACGCAGTATTTT
CASSPPEGPDTQYF
>TRBJ2-6|TRBV9|-|-
TGTGCCAGCAGCGGACAAAGGATCTTCGGCTCTGGGGCCAACGTCCTGACTTTC
CASSGQRIFGSGANVLTF
>TRBJ2-2|TRBV4-1|-|-
TGCGCCAGCAGCCAAGGTCCTCCAATTCGCACCGGGGAGCTGTTTTTT
CASSQGPPIRTGELFF
>TRBJ2-2|TRBV7-2|-|TRBD1
TGTGCCAGCAGCTTATTCGGGACAGGAAACACCGGGGAGCTGTTTTTT
CASSLFGTGNTGELFF
>TRBJ2-1|TRBV11-3|-|-
TGTGCCAGCAGCTTAATGGGGCTTGGTGAGCAGTTCTTC
CASSLMGLGEQFF
>TRBJ2-1|TRBV30|-|-
TGTGCCTGGGGAAAGAGGCGAGGAGAGCAGTTCTTC
CAWGKRRGEQFF
>TRBJ2-7|TRBV4-1|-|-
TGCGCCAGCAGCCAAGAGTCAGGTTCCTTCTACGAGCAGTACTTC
CASSQESGSFYEQYF
>TRBJ2-1|TRBV30|-|-
TGTGCCTGGAGTGTCCAGCGGGCACTTAAAGGTAATGAGCAGTTCTTC
CAWSVQRALKGNEQFF
>TRBJ2-7|TRBV28|-|-
TGTGCCAGCAGTTTATTGGGGAAGGGGGGCTACGAGCAGTACTTC
CASSLLGKGGYEQYF
>TRBJ1-2|TRBV7-8|-|TRBD1
TGTGCCAGCAGCCTGTTAAACAGGGGGCAAAACTATGGCTGCACCTTC
CASSLLNRGQNYGCTF
>TRBJ1-5|TRBV21-1|-|-
TGTGCCAGCAGCAAGGGAATTAGTAGGGATTTTAATCAGCCCCAGCATTTT
CASSKGISRDFNQPQHF
>TRBJ1-2|TRBV28|-|TRBD1
TGTGCCAGCAGCTCCCAGGGGCAGGGGGATATTGGCTACACCTTC
CASSSQGQGDIGYTF
>TRBJ2-7|TRBV6-1|few|TRBD2
TGTGCCAGCAGTGAAACTCTAGCGGCCTACGAGCAGTACTTC
CASSETLAAYEQYF
>TRBJ1-1|TRBV28|-|-
TGTGCCAGCAGTTACCCATTCCGTGTTTTGAGAGCGAACACTGAAGCTTTCTTT
CASSYPFRVLRANTEAFF
>TRBJ2-5|TRBV7-8|-|-
TGTGCCAGCAGCTTAGTGGGCAGGGGCCGCCACGAGACCCAGTACTTC
CASSLVGRGRHETQYF
>TRBJ2-1|TRBV11-1|-|-
TGTGCCAGCAGCCTAGGTAGGATCTCCTACAATGAGCAGTTCTTC
CASSLGRISYNEQFF
>TRBJ1-1|TRBV10-3|-|-
TGTGCCACCCGGGACCTAAACACTGAAGCTTTCTTT
CATRDLNTEAFF
>TRBJ1-2|TRBV4-1|-|-
TGCGCCAGCAGCCCCGAGGGGGGCGCCAACTATGGCTACACCTTC
CASSPEGGANYGYTF
>TRBJ1-1|TRBV20-1|-|-
TGCAGTGTTAGGCCACACGTTCCAGCTTTCTTT
CSVRPHVPAFF
>TRBJ1-5|TRBV5-8|-|TRBD1
TGTGCCACGAAGGGGACAGTTTCGGAGCCCCAGCATTTT
CATKGTVSEPQHF
>TRBJ2-1|TRBV30|-|-
TGTGCCTTAGACAGGTACAATGAGCAGTTCTTC
CALDRYNEQFF
>TRBJ2-2|TRBV4-3|-|TRBD2
TGCGCCAGCAGCCAAGGCTCAACTAGCGGGAACACCGGGGAGCTGTTTTTT
CASSQGSTSGNTGELFF
>TRBJ1-1|TRBV6-5|once|-
TGTGCCAGCAGTTACGACTCCAGCCTGAACACTGAAGCTTTCTTT
CASSYDSSLNTEAFF
>TRBJ2-3|TRBV6-5|-|-
TGTGCCAGCAGTACCCGGGACTCCACAGATACGCAGTATTTT
CASSTRDSTDTQYF
>TRBJ2-1|TRBV6-5|-|TRBD2
TGTGCCAGCAAGAGTGGCGGGAGCTCCTACAATGAGCAGTTCTTC
CASKSGGSSYNEQFF
>TRBJ2-7|TRBV20-1|-|TRBD1
TGCAGGTGGGGGACAGGGCCTTATTTC
CRWGTGPYF
>TRBJ2-7|TRBV5-6|-|-
TGTGCCAGCAGCTTGGGGCCCCCGCGCGGGACGGCCGAGCAGTACTTC
CASSLGPPRGTAEQYF
>TRBJ2-4|TRBV6-5|-|TRBD2
TGTGCCAGCAGTATCGCGGGGGGGGCCAAAAACATTCAGTACTTC
CASSIAGGAKNIQYF
>TRBJ1-4|TRBV9|-|-
TGTGCCAGCAGCGCGGGAGGGGCAACTAATGAAAAACTGTTTTTT
CASSAGGATNEKLFF
>TRBJ1-3|TRBV5-1|-|-
TGCGCCAGCAGCTTCGGGGCCGCCTCTGGAAACACCATATATTTT
CASSFGAASGNTIYF
>TRBJ1-1|TRBV7-3|-|TRBD1
TGTGCCAGCAGCTTAAGAAACAGGGGTGAGGGCACTGAAGCTTTCTTT
CASSLRNRGEGTEAFF
>TRBJ2-7|TRBV5-5|once|-
TGTGCCAGCAGCCCTCGATATGAGCAGTACTTC
CASSPRYEQYF